What follows describes a single T cell receptor beta chain. The target antigen is unknown. This sample stems from a study of PD-1 blockade in classical Hodgkin lymphoma. On the study more broadly: On a schedule of every 2 weeks, patients received nivolumab 3 mg/kg intravenously.

The time point: cycle 4 day 1 (C4D1), after 6 weeks of nivolumab. In every patient, relapse followed autologous stem cell transplantation, while exposure to brentuximab vedotin differed. Complete response, partial response or progressive disease was each patient's best response. Study-wide results and limits: Whereas CD4+ TCR diversity had risen significantly by C4D1, CD8+ TCR diversity had not. Individuals initiating nivolumab under 1 year after ASCT were excluded.

Using immunoSEQ multiplex PCR, the repertoire was profiled, and TCRdb retains in-frame clones only, with some absent. Of about 47,000 clones in the sample, roughly 80% were seen once. The V end was cut by 4 bases, the J end by 0 bases, with 6 bases between. Per germline, CDR1 ENHRY and CDR2 SYGVKD. The CDR3 totals 13 residues. The chain carries TRBV10-3 and TRBJ1-1, with D perhaps matching TRBD1 (5 bases). Sample: peripheral blood mononuclear cells (PBMCs), taken before the fourth cycle of nivolumab. This receptor was taken from a human donor with classical Hodgkin lymphoma. The CDR3: CAISGQLNTEAFF. The DNA of the CDR3 is TGTGCCATCAGTGGACAGTTGAACACTGAAGCTTTCTTT.